This TCR beta chain was found in a study of T cells after posttransplantation cyclophosphamide. V was cut by 0 bases and J by 6 bases, with 18 bases left in between. The germline CDR1 and CDR2 sequences are SGHDN and FVKESK. The CDR3 is made up of 17 amino acids. This clone was seen at least ten times. The protocol was immunoSEQ multiplex PCR, while the TCRdb copy is restricted to in-frame clones and leaves out a portion. The sample shows under 50,000 clones, no singletons; the ten largest hold more than 4.5%. The sequencing sample was made of PBMCs. The sequence came from a woman between 50 and 59 years old in good health and a related stem cell transplant donor. This chain joins TRBV14 and TRBJ2-1, with D possibly being TRBD1 (6 bases). CDR3 sequence reads: CASSQDRPGQISNEQFF. The DNA of the CDR3 is TGTGCCAGCAGCCAAGATCGGCCGGGACAAATATCCAATGAGCAGTTCTTC.